These 22 T cell receptor beta chains were all obtained from the same sample, sequenced in a study of vaccination and CD4 T cells after COVID-19. MiXCR was run by TCRdb on the PCR reads, yielding one entry per CDR3 protein. The sample lists about 18,000 distinct CDR3 sequences; roughly 62% were seen once. The material was CD4+ T cells from blood, obtained after SARS-CoV-2 vaccination. All receptors come from a human donor who had recovered from COVID-19.

This clonotype has a handful of counts. This chain links TRBV29-1 with TRBJ2-7, with unresolved D. Trimming cost V 4 bases and J 1 base, with 8 bases left between them. Germline CDR1 SQVTM, CDR2 ANQGSEA. The CDR3 is made up of 12 amino acids. CDR3 nucleotide sequence: TGCAGCGTTGCTGGCAGATCCTACGAGCAGTACTTC. Its protein is CSVAGRSYEQYF.

The V and J genes are TRBV19 and TRBJ1-1; D gene ambiguous. CDR3 length: 13 residues. Trimming pared 5 bases from V and 4 bases from J, leaving 11 bases between. Germline V CDR1 and CDR2: LNHDA, SQIVND (reference sequence). The CDR3 sequence is CASSPRRSTEAFF. The CDR3 nucleotides are TGTGCCAGTAGTCCCCGTAGGAGCACTGAAGCTTTCTTT. The whole variable domain, filled in from reference TRBV19 and TRBJ1-1, reads DGGITQSPKYLFRKEGQNVTLSCEQNLNHDAMYWYRQDPGQGLRLIYYSQIVNDFQKGDIAEGYSVSREKKESFPLTVTSAQKNPTAFYLCASSPRRSTEAFFGQGTRLTVV.

This clonotype has more than one count but fewer than ten. This rearrangement joins TRBV6-1 to TRBJ1-5; no clear D gene. Trimming cost V 6 bases and J 5 bases, with 11 bases left between them. Germline CDR1 and CDR2: MNHNS and SASEGT. The CDR3 runs 13 residues. The CDR3 DNA reads TGTGCCAGCAGCATAGGGAGGGATCAGCCCCAGCATTTT. As protein: CASSIGRDQPQHF.

The table lists this clonotype with a few counts. The J gene is TRBJ1-5, the V gene TRBV7-9; D remains ambiguous. The CDR3 consists of 14 residues. Deletions cut 1 base from V and 3 bases from J, with 7 bases between. From germline, CDR1 is SEHNR and CDR2 FQNEAQ (reference sequence). The CDR3 sequence is CASSLDRNNQPQHF. The CDR3, as DNA: TGTGCCAGCAGCTTAGACCGGAACAATCAGCCCCAGCATTTT.

This chain joins TRBV7-9 and TRBJ1-4; 8 positions agree with TRBD1. The ends lost 5 bases at V and 0 bases at J; junction bases unmatched: 11. Per the germline V gene, CDR1 is SEHNR and CDR2 is FQNEAQ (reference sequence). CDR3 length: 18 residues. CDR3 nucleotides: TGTGCCAGCAGCGAATATAGGTTACAGGGGGCAACTAATGAAAAACTGTTTTTT. It encodes CASSEYRLQGATNEKLFF.

V gene TRBV20-1 combines with J gene TRBJ1-1; D perhaps matches TRBD1 (6 bases). CDR3 size: 15 residues. Germline assignment: CDR1 DFQATT and CDR2 SNEGSKA (reference sequence). The germline V and J ends were trimmed by 2 bases and 3 bases, with 16 bases remaining between them. CDR3 bases: TGCAGTGCTAGACGCCCAAGGGGGGGTCACACTGAAGCTTTCTTT. It specifies CSARRPRGGHTEAFF.

As to this clonotype: Compared with germline, one end of the junction differs, possibly owing to a read error. This chain joins TRBV6-1 and TRBJ2-2; 7 bases fit TRBD2. The germline V gene encodes CDR1 MNHNS and CDR2 SASEGT. This CDR3 contains 15 residues. CDR3 bases: TGTGCCAGCAGCTGGGCGGGAGTGAACACCGGGGGGCTGTTTTTT. This translates into CASSWAGVNTGGLFF.

This clonotype showed up just a few times. The rearrangement links TRBV2 to TRBJ1-5; TRBD1 agrees at 7 bases. J lost 0 bases, V lost 6 bases, and 5 bases had no gene match. CDR1 and CDR2 (germline): SNHLY, FYNNEI. The CDR3 contains 15 residues. The CDR3 here is CASRTGTVSNQPQHF. The CDR3, as DNA: TGTGCCAGCAGAACCGGGACAGTTAGCAATCAGCCCCAGCATTTT.

The chain is built from TRBV2 and TRBJ2-2; no clear D gene. Germline values: CDR1 SNHLY, CDR2 FYNNEI. V gave up 3 bases and J gave up 7 bases, with 3 bases separating them. The CDR3 runs to 11 residues. The CDR3 is CASSDFGELFF. For the CDR3, the DNA is TGTGCCAGCAGTGACTTCGGGGAGCTGTTTTTT.

CDR3 sequence (DNA): TGTGCCAGTAGTATTTTGCAGGGGGCGCATTACACTGAAGCTTTCTTT. This codes for CASSILQGAHYTEAFF. This rearrangement joins TRBV19 to TRBJ1-1; 8 bases agree with TRBD1. Germline CDR1 is LNHDA and CDR2 is SQIVND (reference sequence). This CDR3 spans 16 amino acids. The trim removed 3 bases at V and 3 bases at J, leaving 9 bases unmatched.

V is TRBV10-3 and J is TRBJ1-2; possible D gene TRBD1, 6 bases. The CDR3 covers 13 residues. Trimming cost V 11 bases and J 2 bases, with 15 bases left between them. Per germline, CDR1 ENHRY and CDR2 SYGVKD. The CDR3 nucleotides are TGTGCCGCGGCGACAGGACGAAACTATGGCTACACCTTC. Translation gives CAAATGRNYGYTF.

The V and J genes are TRBV27 and TRBJ2-5, with D perhaps given as TRBD1 or TRBD2 (5 bases each). The CDR3 consists of 20 residues. Germline values: CDR1 MNHEY, CDR2 SMNVEV (reference sequence). The V end was cut by 4 bases, the J end by 5 bases, with 32 bases between. The CDR3 DNA reads TGTGCCAGCAGTTCAACCTCTGGACGGGACCGCCCTGGAGTGAGGGAGACCCAGTACTTC. It codes for CASSSTSGRDRPGVRETQYF.

The V gene is TRBV28, the J gene TRBJ2-1, with 7 bases lining up with TRBD1. The junction had 12 bases not matched to a gene; V was cut back by 8 bases and J by 2 bases. This CDR3 spans 16 amino acids. The germline V gene has CDR1 MDHEN and CDR2 SYDVKM. CDR3 loop: CASPPVRTGAYNEQFF. In DNA form, the CDR3 reads TGTGCCAGCCCCCCCGTAAGGACAGGAGCCTACAATGAGCAGTTCTTC.

This chain joins TRBV20-1 and TRBJ1-1; TRBD1 is a possible D gene (5 bases). Germline V gives CDR1 DFQATT, CDR2 SNEGSKA (reference sequence). This CDR3 region has 13 residues. The ends were cut back, 0 bases at V and 5 bases at J, with 10 bases in the middle. CDR3 sequence: CSARDGGWTEAFF. DNA for the CDR3: TGCAGTGCTAGAGATGGGGGGTGGACTGAAGCTTTCTTT.

The V gene is TRBV30, the J gene TRBJ1-5; 7 bases align to TRBD1. Germline V gene sequence: CDR1 GTSNPN, CDR2 SVGIG (reference sequence). V was pared by 0 bases and J by 4 bases, with 0 bases of the junction left unmatched. The CDR3 contains 13 residues. The CDR3 DNA reads TGTGCCTGGAGTGTACAGGGGAATCAGCCCCAGCATTTT. Amino acids: CAWSVQGNQPQHF.

This clonotype showed up just a few times. V is TRBV20-1 and J is TRBJ2-2; 9 nucleotides line up with TRBD2. The CDR3 sequence is 17 residues long. J was trimmed by 4 bases and V by 3 bases; bases with no gene match: 12. Germline V CDR1 and CDR2: DFQATT, SNEGSKA (reference sequence). The CDR3 sequence is CSARKPGGLAFTGELFF. Here the CDR3 DNA reads TGCAGTGCTAGGAAGCCCGGGGGACTAGCCTTCACCGGGGAGCTGTTTTTT.

The genes are TRBV7-9 and TRBJ2-2, with D maybe TRBD1 (5 bases). Trimming took off 10 bases at V and 0 bases at J, with 12 bases between the two ends. Germline CDR1 is SEHNR and CDR2 is FQNEAQ (reference sequence). CDR3 size: 14 residues. The CDR3 region has the DNA TGTGCCATCCTAGACAGCCCGAACACCGGGGAGCTGTTTTTT. This translates into CAILDSPNTGELFF.

The V and J genes are TRBV24-1 and TRBJ2-5, with 7 bases lining up with TRBD1. Germline lookup yields CDR1 KGHDR and CDR2 SFDVKD. The CDR3 spans 15 residues. V shed 9 bases, J shed 3 bases, and the junction held 12 bases outside the gene matches. As DNA, the CDR3 is TGTGCCACCGGAGACCCAGGGACAGCCAAAGAGACCCAGTACTTC. This sequence encodes CATGDPGTAKETQYF.

The chain is built from TRBV30 and TRBJ2-2, with 7 bases fitting TRBD2. The CDR3 is 12 residues long. V lost 3 bases to trimming and J lost 9 bases; unmatched junction nucleotides: 4. Per germline, CDR1 GTSNPN and CDR2 SVGIG (reference sequence). In DNA, the CDR3 is TGTGCCTGGAGCCGACTAGCTAGGGAGCTGTTTTTT. Protein product: CAWSRLARELFF.

The chain recombines TRBV15 with TRBJ2-3, with D possibly being TRBD2 (6 bases). Per germline, CDR1 LNHNV and CDR2 YYDKDF (reference sequence). CDR3 length: 15 residues. V was cut by 0 bases and J by 3 bases, with 10 bases left in between. The CDR3 here is CATSREGRDTDTQYF. The CDR3 DNA follows: TGTGCCACCAGCAGAGAGGGGCGGGATACAGATACGCAGTATTTT.

This CDR3 reads CATSGATSGAYNEQFF. In DNA, the CDR3 is TGTGCCACCAGTGGCGCTACTAGCGGAGCGTACAATGAGCAGTTCTTC. The chain carries TRBV24-1 and TRBJ2-1, with TRBD2 matching 8 bases. Germline V lookup: CDR1 KGHDR, CDR2 SFDVKD. V lost 5 bases and J lost 4; bases outside the gene matches: 9. The CDR3 loop spans 16 amino acids.

A few counts support this clonotype. The J gene is TRBJ1-5, the V gene TRBV24-1, with D maybe TRBD1 (6 bases). Trimming pared 2 bases from V and 4 bases from J, leaving 11 bases between. The CDR3 spans 15 residues. Germline V gene lookup returns CDR1 KGHDR and CDR2 SFDVKD. This chain's CDR3 is CATSDSIQGNQPQHF. The CDR3 region has the DNA TGTGCCACCAGTGATTCCATCCAGGGGAATCAGCCCCAGCATTTT.